The clone carrying this TCR beta chain was detected a few times. This sample stems from a study of cytomegalovirus exposure and HLA in healthy donors. The ends were cut back, 11 bases at V and 6 bases at J, with 22 bases in the middle. Germline V gives CDR1 LNHDA, CDR2 SQIVND (reference sequence). CDR3 length equals 15 residues. A multiplex PCR was run with 60 Vbeta primers and 13 Jbeta primers. Profiling relied on immunoSEQ multiplex PCR, and the TCRdb table lists in-frame clones only, not all of them. The data show about 150,000 clones, with 60% to 80% seen just once and around 14% held by the top ten.

V gene TRBV19 combines with J gene TRBJ2-2; the D gene is possibly TRBD1 (5 bases). The sequenced material came from PBMCs. The receptor's source is a woman aged 40-49 years in good health and CMV-seronegative. CDR3 sequence reads: CAVGSTAIQSGELFF. The CDR3 DNA is TGTGCCGTAGGATCGACAGCGATTCAATCCGGGGAGCTGTTTTTT.